A single sample gave rise to the 17 T cell receptor beta chains below, sequenced in a study of control samples from healthy donors and cancer patients. Produced via immunoSEQ multiplex PCR; TCRdb's table is partial and in-frame only. The table records 70,000 or so clones, roughly 84% of them present only once. Sequenced material: blood. All receptors come from a man aged 45-65 years in good health.

The gene calls are TRBV18 and TRBJ2-5, with a tentative D call TRBD2 (5 bases). CDR3 length: 15 residues. Deletions cut 4 bases from V and 2 bases from J, with 14 bases between. The germline CDR1 and CDR2 sequences are KGHSH and LQKENI. CDR3 nucleotides: TGTGCCAGCTCACTGGCCGGACTCGAACAAGAGACCCAGTACTTC. Protein: CASSLAGLEQETQYF.

The J gene is TRBJ2-3, the V gene TRBV2; 7 nucleotides line up with TRBD1. The V segment lost 4 bases and the J segment 6 bases; nucleotides outside the gene matches: 4. The germline CDR1 and CDR2 sequences are SNHLY and FYNNEI. There are 13 residues in the CDR3. The CDR3 DNA sequence: TGTGCCAGCAGTGGGACAGGAATGGATACGCAGTATTTT. Translation gives CASSGTGMDTQYF.

The genes are TRBV12-3 or TRBV12-4 and TRBJ2-3, with unresolved D. Trimming stripped 5 bases from V and 3 bases from J, with 6 bases between. The CDR3 contains 12 residues. Here the CDR3 reads CASSQSTDTQYF. The CDR3 nucleotides read TGTGCCAGCAGTCAATCAACAGATACGCAGTATTTT.

The genes are TRBV19 and TRBJ1-1; D is possibly TRBD1 (5 bases). This CDR3 has 13 amino acids. Trimming took 4 bases from V and 4 from J, leaving 10 bases between them. Germline CDR1 LNHDA, CDR2 SQIVND (reference sequence). The CDR3 DNA reads TGTGCCAGTAGTACAGTCGGGGGCACTGAAGCTTTCTTT. This codes for CASSTVGGTEAFF.

The chain carries TRBV9 and TRBJ2-7; no firm D call. The CDR3 length is 13 residues. Looked up from germline, CDR1 is SGDLS and CDR2 is YYNGEE. V was trimmed by 2 bases and J by 5 bases, leaving 11 bases between them. The CDR3 region is CASSVSPGDEQYF. The DNA for the CDR3 is TGTGCCAGCAGCGTGAGCCCTGGGGACGAGCAGTACTTC. Full variable domain (rest looked up from reference TRBV9 and TRBJ2-7): DSGVTQTPKHLITATGQRVTLRCSPRSGDLSVYWYQQSLDQGLQFLIQYYNGEERAKGNILERFSAQQFPDLHSELNLSSLELGDSALYFCASSVSPGDEQYFGPGTRLTVT.

This sequence joins TRBV12-3 or TRBV12-4 and TRBJ1-5; D not certain. V was trimmed by 7 bases and J by 2 bases, leaving 6 bases between them. CDR3 size: 12 residues. CDR3 sequence: CASTFGNQPQHF. In nucleotides, the CDR3 is TGTGCCAGCACTTTTGGCAATCAGCCCCAGCATTTT.

This clone was recorded only once. The chain employs TRBV6-2 or TRBV6-3 and TRBJ2-3; tentatively, D is TRBD2 (6 bases). Germline values: CDR1 MNHEY, CDR2 SVGEGT. The CDR3 contains 15 residues. The V gene lost 4 bases and the J gene lost 11 bases, with 22 bases spanning the gap. CDR3 sequence: CASSLIRLGGAQQYF. The CDR3 bases are TGTGCCAGCAGTTTGATACGTCTGGGGGGAGCCCAGCAGTATTTT.

V and J are TRBV11-2 and TRBJ2-3; D is unclear. The CDR3 consists of 12 residues. Germline CDR1 reads SGHAT; CDR2 reads FQNNGV. Trimming shortened V by 5 bases and J by 5 bases, and 8 bases separated the two germline ends. The CDR3: CASSHFLDTQYF. The CDR3 DNA follows: TGTGCCAGCAGCCATTTTCTAGATACGCAGTATTTT.

This chain joins TRBV7-9 and TRBJ2-1; 12 nucleotides match TRBD2. Trimming took 7 bases from V and 9 from J; bases not matched to a gene: 10. This CDR3 has 15 residues. Germline CDR1 and CDR2: SEHNR and FQNEAQ (reference sequence). The CDR3 region is CASTKGLAGGSEQFF. CDR3 DNA sequence: TGTGCCAGCACCAAGGGGCTAGCGGGAGGGAGTGAGCAGTTCTTC. Complete variable domain (other parts from reference TRBV7-9 and TRBJ2-1): DTGVSQNPRHKITKRGQNVTFRCDPISEHNRLYWYRQTLGQGPEFLTYFQNEAQLEKSRLLSDRFSAERPKGSFSTLEIQRTEQGDSAMYLCASTKGLAGGSEQFFGPGTRLTVL.

V is TRBV11-2 and J is TRBJ2-7; 10 positions agree with TRBD2. CDR1 and CDR2 from the germline V gene are SGHAT and FQNNGV. The CDR3 extends over 17 amino acids. Trimming removed 5 bases from V and 0 bases from J; junction bases left unmatched: 10. The CDR3 nucleotides read TGTGCCAGCAGCCCGTTGGGGGCTAGCGGGAGCTCCTACGAGCAGTACTTC. Its translation is CASSPLGASGSSYEQYF.

The chain is built from TRBV14 and TRBJ2-3; 10 bases align to TRBD2. The germline CDR1 and CDR2 sequences are SGHDN and FVKESK. Trimming at V came to 4 bases and at J to 0 bases, leaving 4 bases not matched to a gene. CDR3 length equals 16 residues. The CDR3 loop is CASSRELAGSTDTQYF. Here the CDR3 DNA reads TGTGCCAGCAGCCGAGAACTAGCGGGAAGCACAGATACGCAGTATTTT.

The rearrangement uses TRBV11-2 and TRBJ2-4; TRBD2 is a possible D gene (6 bases). Trimming took off 5 bases at V and 8 bases at J, with 13 bases between the two ends. The CDR3 is made up of 13 amino acids. In germline, CDR1 is SGHAT, CDR2 FQNNGV. Written as DNA, the CDR3 is TGTGCCAGCAGCCGGGACTCAGCGGACATTCAGTACTTC. Protein sequence: CASSRDSADIQYF. Complete variable domain (other parts from reference TRBV11-2 and TRBJ2-4): EAGVAQSPRYKIIEKRQSVAFWCNPISGHATLYWYQQILGQGPKLLIQFQNNGVVDDSQLPKDRFSAERLKGVDSTLKIQPAKLEDSAVYLCASSRDSADIQYFGAGTRLSVL.

The genes are TRBV7-2 and TRBJ2-7, with TRBD2 identical over 12 bases. This CDR3 contains 15 residues. The trim removed 3 bases at V and 6 bases at J, leaving 6 bases unmatched. Germline CDR1 and CDR2: SGHTA and FQGNSA. CDR3 region: CASSFSSGRGFEQYF. In DNA, the CDR3 is TGTGCCAGCAGCTTCTCTAGCGGGAGGGGGTTCGAGCAGTACTTC. The full variable domain, rest sourced from reference TRBV7-2 and TRBJ2-7, is GAGVSQSPSNKVTEKGKDVELRCDPISGHTALYWYRQSLGQGLEFLIYFQGNSAPDKSGLPSDRFSAERTGGSVSTLTIQRTQQEDSAVYLCASSFSSGRGFEQYFGPGTRLTVT.

The chain is built from TRBV6-6 and TRBJ2-3; D possibly corresponds to TRBD2 (5 bases). V was cut by 4 bases and J by 5 bases, with 16 bases left in between. The CDR3 runs to 15 residues. CDR1 is MNHNY and CDR2 is SVGAGI in the germline V gene (reference sequence). Here the CDR3 reads CASSSKGVQIDTQYF. CDR3 nucleotide sequence: TGTGCCAGCAGTTCCAAGGGAGTTCAGATAGATACGCAGTATTTT.

The chain recombines TRBV18 with TRBJ2-7, with 7 bases matching TRBD1. Germline V gene lookup returns CDR1 KGHSH and CDR2 LQKENI. The CDR3 is 15 amino acids. V gave up 0 bases and J gave up 0 bases; unmatched junction bases: 2. CDR3 coding DNA: TGTGCCAGCTCACCACCGGACAGGAACTCCTACGAGCAGTACTTC. Protein: CASSPPDRNSYEQYF.

V is TRBV14 and J is TRBJ2-5; 7 bases match TRBD1. CDR3 length: 17 amino acids. CDR1 SGHDN and CDR2 FVKESK come from the germline V gene. V shed 0 bases, J shed 5 bases, and the junction held 12 bases outside the gene matches. The CDR3 reads CASSQDLRGPREETQYF. CDR3 bases: TGTGCCAGCAGCCAAGATCTAAGGGGGCCCAGGGAGGAGACCCAGTACTTC.

This chain joins TRBV29-1 and TRBJ2-1; 11 positions match TRBD2. The CDR3 has 13 amino acids. The V segment lost 7 bases and the J segment 7 bases; nucleotides outside the gene matches: 6. Germline V lookup: CDR1 SQVTM, CDR2 ANQGSEA. Written as DNA, the CDR3 is TGCAGCGGTGTACTAGCGGGAGATAATGAGCAGTTCTTC. It specifies CSGVLAGDNEQFF.